This TCR beta chain was recovered during a study of T cell changes during pregnancy in multiple sclerosis. This clone was detected only a few times. V shed 3 bases and J shed 6 bases, with 12 bases lying between them. This CDR3 is built from 13 residues. Germline V CDR1 and CDR2: SGHTA, FQGNSA. The protocol was immunoSEQ multiplex PCR, while the TCRdb copy is restricted to in-frame clones and leaves out a portion. The sample records 100,000 to 110,000 clones, about 92% being singletons. V is TRBV7-2 and J is TRBJ2-7; D might be TRBD2 (7 bases). The material was peripheral blood, obtained after pregnancy. The source is a female donor with multiple sclerosis, enrolled in a pregnancy study. The CDR3 DNA is TGTGCCAGCAGCTTCGGGGGGCTCCGCGAGCAGTACTTC. Translating it yields CASSFGGLREQYF.